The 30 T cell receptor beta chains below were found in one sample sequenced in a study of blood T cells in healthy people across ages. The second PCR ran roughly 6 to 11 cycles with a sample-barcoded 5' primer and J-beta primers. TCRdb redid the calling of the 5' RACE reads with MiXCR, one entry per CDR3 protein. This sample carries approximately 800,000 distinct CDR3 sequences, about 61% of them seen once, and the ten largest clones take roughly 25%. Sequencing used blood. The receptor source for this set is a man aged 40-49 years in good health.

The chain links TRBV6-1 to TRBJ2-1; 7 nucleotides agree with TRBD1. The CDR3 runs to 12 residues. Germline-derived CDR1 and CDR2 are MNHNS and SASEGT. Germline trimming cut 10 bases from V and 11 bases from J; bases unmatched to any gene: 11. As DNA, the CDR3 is TGTGCCATCAGCTTGGGACAGAGGAAGCAGTTCTTC. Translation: CAISLGQRKQFF.

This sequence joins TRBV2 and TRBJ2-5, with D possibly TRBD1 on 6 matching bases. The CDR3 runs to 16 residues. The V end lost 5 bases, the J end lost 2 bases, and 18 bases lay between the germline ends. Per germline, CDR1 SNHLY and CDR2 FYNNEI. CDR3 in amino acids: CASSRKGRTEQETQYF. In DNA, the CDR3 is TGTGCCAGCAGTCGTAAAGGGCGGACAGAACAAGAGACCCAGTACTTC. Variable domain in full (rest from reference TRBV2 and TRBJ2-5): EPEVTQTPSHQVTQMGQEVILRCVPISNHLYFYWYRQILGQKVEFLVSFYNNEISEKSEIFDDQFSVERPDGSNFTLKIRSTKLEDSAMYFCASSRKGRTEQETQYFGPGTRLLVL.

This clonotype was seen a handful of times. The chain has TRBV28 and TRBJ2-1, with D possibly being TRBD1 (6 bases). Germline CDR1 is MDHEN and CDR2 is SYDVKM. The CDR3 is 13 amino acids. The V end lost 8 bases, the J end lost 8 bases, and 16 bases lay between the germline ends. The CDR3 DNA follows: TGTGCCAGCGAAAAGGGGGTGGTTGATGAGCAGTTCTTC. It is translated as CASEKGVVDEQFF.

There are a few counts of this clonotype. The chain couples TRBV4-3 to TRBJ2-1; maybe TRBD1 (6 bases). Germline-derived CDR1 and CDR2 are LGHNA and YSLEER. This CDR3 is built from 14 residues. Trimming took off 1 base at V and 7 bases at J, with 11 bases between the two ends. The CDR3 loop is CASSQVLGANEQFF. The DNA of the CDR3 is TGCGCCAGCAGCCAAGTTCTGGGGGCTAATGAGCAGTTCTTC.

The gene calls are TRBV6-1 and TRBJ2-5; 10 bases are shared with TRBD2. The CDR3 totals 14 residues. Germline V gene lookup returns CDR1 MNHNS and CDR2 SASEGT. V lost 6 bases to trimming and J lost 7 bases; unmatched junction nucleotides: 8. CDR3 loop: CASSGTSVQVTQYF. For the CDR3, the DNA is TGTGCCAGCAGCGGGACTAGCGTCCAGGTGACCCAGTACTTC.

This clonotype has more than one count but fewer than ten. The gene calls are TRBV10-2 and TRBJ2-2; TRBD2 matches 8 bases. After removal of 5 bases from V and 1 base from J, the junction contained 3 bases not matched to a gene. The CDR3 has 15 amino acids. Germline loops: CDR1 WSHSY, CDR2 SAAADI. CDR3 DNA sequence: TGCGCCAGCAGTTCGGGAGGGGGGAACACCGGGGAGCTGTTTTTT. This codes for CASSSGGGNTGELFF.

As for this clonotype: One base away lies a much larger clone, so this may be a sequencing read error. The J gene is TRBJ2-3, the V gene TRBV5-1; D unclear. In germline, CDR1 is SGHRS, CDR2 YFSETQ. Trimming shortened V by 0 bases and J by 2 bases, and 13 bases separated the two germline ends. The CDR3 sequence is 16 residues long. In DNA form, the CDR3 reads TGCGCCAGCAGCTTGGAAGAGATCTCCACCACAGATACGCAGTATTTT. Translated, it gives CASSLEEISTTDTQYF.

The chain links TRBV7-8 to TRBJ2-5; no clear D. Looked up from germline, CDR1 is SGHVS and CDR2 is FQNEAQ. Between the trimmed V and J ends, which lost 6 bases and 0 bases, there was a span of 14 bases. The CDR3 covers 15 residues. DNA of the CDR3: TGTGCCAGCAGTTCCAGGCAAGTGTACCAAGAGACCCAGTACTTC. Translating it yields CASSSRQVYQETQYF.

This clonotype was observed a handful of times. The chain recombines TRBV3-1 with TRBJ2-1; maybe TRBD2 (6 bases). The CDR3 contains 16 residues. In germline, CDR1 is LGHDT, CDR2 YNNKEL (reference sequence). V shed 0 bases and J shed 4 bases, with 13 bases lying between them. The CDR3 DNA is TGTGCCAGCAGCCAAGACCCTAGCGCAAGATACAATGAGCAGTTCTTC. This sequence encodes CASSQDPSARYNEQFF.

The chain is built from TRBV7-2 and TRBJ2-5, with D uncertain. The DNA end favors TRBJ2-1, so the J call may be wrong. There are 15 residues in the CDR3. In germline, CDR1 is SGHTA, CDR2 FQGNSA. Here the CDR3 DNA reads TGTGCCAGCAGCCGCCAAGCTACAGCCCAAGAGACCCAGTTCTTC. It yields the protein CASSRQATAQETQFF.

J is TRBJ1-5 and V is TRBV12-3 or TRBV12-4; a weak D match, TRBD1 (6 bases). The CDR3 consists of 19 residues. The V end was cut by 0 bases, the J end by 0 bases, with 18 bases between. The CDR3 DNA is TGTGCCAGCAGTTTAGCCCGGGACACCGTCGATGCTAGCAATCAGCCCCAGCATTTT. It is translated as CASSLARDTVDASNQPQHF.

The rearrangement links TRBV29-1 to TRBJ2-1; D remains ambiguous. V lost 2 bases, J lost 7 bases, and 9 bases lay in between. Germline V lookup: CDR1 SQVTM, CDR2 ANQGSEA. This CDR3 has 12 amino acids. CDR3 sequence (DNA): TGCAGCGTTGAACTATATGCAAATGAGCAGTTCTTC. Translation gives CSVELYANEQFF.

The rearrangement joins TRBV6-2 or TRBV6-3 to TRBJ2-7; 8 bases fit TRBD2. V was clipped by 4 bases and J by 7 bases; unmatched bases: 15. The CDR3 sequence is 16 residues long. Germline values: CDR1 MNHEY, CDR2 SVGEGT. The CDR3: CASSLFGGGTWDEQYF. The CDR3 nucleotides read TGTGCCAGCAGTTTATTCGGCGGGGGGACTTGGGATGAGCAGTACTTC.

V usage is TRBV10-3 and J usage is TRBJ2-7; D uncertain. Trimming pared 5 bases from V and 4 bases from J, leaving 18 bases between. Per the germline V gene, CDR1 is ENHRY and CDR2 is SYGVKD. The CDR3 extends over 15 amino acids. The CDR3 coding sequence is TGTGCCATCAGTACCCCCGATTTGGGGAAGTACGAGCAGTACTTC. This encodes CAISTPDLGKYEQYF.

CDR3 protein: CASSPPRDYNEQFF. In DNA form, the CDR3 reads TGTGCCAGCTCCCCTCCCCGTGACTACAATGAGCAGTTCTTC. This rearrangement joins TRBV7-3 to TRBJ2-1; D is ambiguous. CDR1 is SGHTA and CDR2 is FQGTGA in the germline V gene. The ends were cut back, 8 bases at V and 3 bases at J, with 14 bases in the middle. This CDR3 is 14 amino acids long.

The CDR3 region has the DNA TGTGCCAGCGGGGACAGGGGGCGAAGCTATGGCTACACCTTC. Translation: CASGDRGRSYGYTF. The J gene is TRBJ1-2, the V gene TRBV6-5, with 12 bases identical to TRBD1. The CDR3 sequence is 14 residues long. CDR1 and CDR2 from the germline V gene are MNHEY and SVGAGI. The V segment lost 8 bases and the J segment 4 bases; nucleotides outside the gene matches: 5.

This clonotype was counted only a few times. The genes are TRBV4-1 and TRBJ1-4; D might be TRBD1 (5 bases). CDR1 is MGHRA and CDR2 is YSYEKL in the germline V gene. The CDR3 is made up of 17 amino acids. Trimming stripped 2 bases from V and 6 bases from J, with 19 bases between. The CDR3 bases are TGCGCCAGCAGCCAAATGGACATAGGCCTCTACGATGAAAAACTGTTTTTT. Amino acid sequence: CASSQMDIGLYDEKLFF.

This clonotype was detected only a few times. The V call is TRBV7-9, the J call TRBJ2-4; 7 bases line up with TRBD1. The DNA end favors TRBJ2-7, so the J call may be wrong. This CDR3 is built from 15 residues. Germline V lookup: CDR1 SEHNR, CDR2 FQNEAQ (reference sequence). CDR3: CASSPPTGASYEQYF. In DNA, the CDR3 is TGTGCCAGCAGCCCACCTACAGGGGCGAGCTACGAGCAGTACTTC.

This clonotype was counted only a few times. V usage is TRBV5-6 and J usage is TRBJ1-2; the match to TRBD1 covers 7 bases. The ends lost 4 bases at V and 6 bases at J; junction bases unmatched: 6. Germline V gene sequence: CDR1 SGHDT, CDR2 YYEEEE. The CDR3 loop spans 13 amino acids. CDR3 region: CASSATGLNGYTF. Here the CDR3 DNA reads TGTGCCAGCAGCGCGACAGGGTTGAATGGCTACACCTTC.

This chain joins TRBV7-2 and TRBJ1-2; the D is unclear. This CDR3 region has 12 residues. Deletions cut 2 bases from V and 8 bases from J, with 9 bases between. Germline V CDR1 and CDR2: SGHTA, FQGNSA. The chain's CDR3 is CASSLTASGYTF. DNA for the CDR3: TGTGCCAGCAGCTTAACGGCTTCCGGCTACACCTTC.

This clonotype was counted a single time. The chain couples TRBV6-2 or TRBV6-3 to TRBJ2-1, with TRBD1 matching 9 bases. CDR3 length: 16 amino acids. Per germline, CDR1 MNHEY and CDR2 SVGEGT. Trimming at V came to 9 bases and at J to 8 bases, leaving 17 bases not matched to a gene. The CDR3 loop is CASNQPGQGFRDEQFF. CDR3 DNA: TGTGCCAGTAATCAGCCGGGACAGGGCTTCAGGGATGAGCAGTTCTTC.

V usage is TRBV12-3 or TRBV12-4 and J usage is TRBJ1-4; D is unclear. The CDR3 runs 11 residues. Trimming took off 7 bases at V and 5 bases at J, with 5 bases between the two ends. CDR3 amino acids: CASKSNEKLFF. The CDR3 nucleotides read TGTGCCAGCAAGTCAAATGAAAAACTGTTTTTT.

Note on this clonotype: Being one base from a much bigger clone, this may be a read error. CDR3 residues: CASSSRRGAYNEKFF. CDR3 in DNA: TGTGCCAGCAGCTCGCGGCGGGGGGCATACAATGAGAAGTTCTTC. This sequence joins TRBV7-2 and TRBJ2-1; 8 bases map to TRBD2. Germline CDR1 reads SGHTA; CDR2 reads FQGNSA. The CDR3 runs to 15 residues. The whole variable domain, remainder taken from reference TRBV7-2 and TRBJ2-1, is GAGVSQSPSNKVTEKGKDVELRCDPISGHTALYWYRQSLGQGLEFLIYFQGNSAPDKSGLPSDRFSAERTGGSVSTLTIQRTQQEDSAVYLCASSSRRGAYNEKFFGPGTRLTVL.

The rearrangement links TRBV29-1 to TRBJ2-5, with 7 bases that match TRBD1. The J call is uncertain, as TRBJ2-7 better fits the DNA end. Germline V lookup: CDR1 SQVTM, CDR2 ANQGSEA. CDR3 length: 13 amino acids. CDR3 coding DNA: TGCAGCGTAGAGGGACAGAGCCCCTACGAGCAGTACTTC. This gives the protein CSVEGQSPYEQYF.

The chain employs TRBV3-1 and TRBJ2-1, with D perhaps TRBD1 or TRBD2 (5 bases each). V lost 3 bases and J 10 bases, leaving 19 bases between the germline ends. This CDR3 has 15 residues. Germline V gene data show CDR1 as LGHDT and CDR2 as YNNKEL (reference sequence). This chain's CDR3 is CASSHRASAGGEQFF. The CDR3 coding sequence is TGTGCCAGCAGCCACAGGGCCTCGGCGGGCGGGGAGCAGTTCTTC.

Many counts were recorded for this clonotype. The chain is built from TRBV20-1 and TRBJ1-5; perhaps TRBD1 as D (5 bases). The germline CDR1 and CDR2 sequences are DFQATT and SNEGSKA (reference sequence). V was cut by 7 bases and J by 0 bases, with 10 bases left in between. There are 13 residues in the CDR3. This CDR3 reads CSVWDSSNQPQHF. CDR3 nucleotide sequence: TGCAGTGTGTGGGACTCTAGCAATCAGCCCCAGCATTTT.

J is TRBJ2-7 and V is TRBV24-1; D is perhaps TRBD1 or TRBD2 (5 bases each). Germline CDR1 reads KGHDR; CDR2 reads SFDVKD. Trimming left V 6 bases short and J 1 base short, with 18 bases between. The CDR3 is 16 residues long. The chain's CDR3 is CATSILSRDGSYEQYF. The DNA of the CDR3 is TGTGCCACCAGTATCCTCTCTCGGGACGGATCCTACGAGCAGTACTTC.

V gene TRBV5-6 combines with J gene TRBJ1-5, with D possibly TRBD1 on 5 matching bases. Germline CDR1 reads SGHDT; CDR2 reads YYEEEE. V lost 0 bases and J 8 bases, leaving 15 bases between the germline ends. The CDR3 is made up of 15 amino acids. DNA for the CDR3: TGTGCCAGCAGCTTGGGGCGAGGGGCGTTTGAGCCCCAGCATTTT. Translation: CASSLGRGAFEPQHF.

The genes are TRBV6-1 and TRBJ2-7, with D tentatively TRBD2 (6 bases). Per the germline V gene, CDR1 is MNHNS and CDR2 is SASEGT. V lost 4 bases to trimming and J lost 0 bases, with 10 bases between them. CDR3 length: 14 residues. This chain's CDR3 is CASSARRGSYEQYF. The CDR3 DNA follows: TGTGCCAGCAGTGCTCGGCGGGGCTCCTACGAGCAGTACTTC.

In nucleotides, the CDR3 is TGCAGTGCTAGGGTCGGGGGGGCCGCAGATACGCAGTATTTT. It yields the protein CSARVGGAADTQYF. The chain is built from TRBV20-1 and TRBJ2-3, with 8 bases identical to TRBD2. V shed 3 bases, J shed 4 bases, and the junction held 6 bases outside the gene matches. This CDR3 has 14 residues. CDR1 and CDR2 (germline): DFQATT, SNEGSKA (reference sequence).